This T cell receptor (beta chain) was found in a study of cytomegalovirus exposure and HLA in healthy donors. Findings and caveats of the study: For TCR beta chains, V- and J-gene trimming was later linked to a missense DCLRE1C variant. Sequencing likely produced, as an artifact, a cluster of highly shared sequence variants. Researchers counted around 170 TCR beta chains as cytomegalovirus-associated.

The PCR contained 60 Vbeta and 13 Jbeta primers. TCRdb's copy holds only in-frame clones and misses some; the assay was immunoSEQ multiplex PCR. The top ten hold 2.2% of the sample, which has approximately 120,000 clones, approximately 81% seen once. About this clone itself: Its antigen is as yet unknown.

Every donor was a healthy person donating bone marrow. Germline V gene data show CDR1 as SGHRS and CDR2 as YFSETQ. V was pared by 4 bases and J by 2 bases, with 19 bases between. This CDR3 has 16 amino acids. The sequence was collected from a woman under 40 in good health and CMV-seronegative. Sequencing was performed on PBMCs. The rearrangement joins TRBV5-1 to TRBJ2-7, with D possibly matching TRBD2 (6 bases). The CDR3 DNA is TGCGCCAGCAGCCTAGAAAGCGGGTGGAGGCCCTACGAGCAGTACTTC. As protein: CASSLESGWRPYEQYF.